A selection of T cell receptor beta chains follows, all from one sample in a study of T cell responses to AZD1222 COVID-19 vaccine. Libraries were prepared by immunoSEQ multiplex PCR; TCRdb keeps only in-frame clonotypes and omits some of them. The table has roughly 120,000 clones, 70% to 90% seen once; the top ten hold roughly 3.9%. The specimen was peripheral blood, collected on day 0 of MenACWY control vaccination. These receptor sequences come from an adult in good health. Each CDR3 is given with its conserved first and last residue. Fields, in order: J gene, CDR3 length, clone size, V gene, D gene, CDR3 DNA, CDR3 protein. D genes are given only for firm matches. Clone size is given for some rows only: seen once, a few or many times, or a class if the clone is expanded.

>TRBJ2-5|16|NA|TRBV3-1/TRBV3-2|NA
TGTGCCAGCAGCCAAGTGGGGGGGGGACAGAAAGAGACCCAGTACTTC
CASSQVGGGQKETQYF
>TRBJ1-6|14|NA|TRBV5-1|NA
TGCGCCAGCAGCTTGGAGAGGGGTAATTCACCCCTCCACTTT
CASSLERGNSPLHF
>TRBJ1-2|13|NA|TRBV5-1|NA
TGCGCCAGCAGCCCCGGGGACATTTATGGCTACACCTTC
CASSPGDIYGYTF
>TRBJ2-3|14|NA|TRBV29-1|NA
TGCAGCGTTGAAATGGCACCTCCAAGGAGGACGCAGTATTTT
CSVEMAPPRRTQYF
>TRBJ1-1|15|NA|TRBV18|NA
TGTGCCAGCTCACCCTATCGGGACCAAGGCACTGAAGCTTTCTTT
CASSPYRDQGTEAFF
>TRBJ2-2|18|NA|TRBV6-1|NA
TGTGCCAGCAGTGAAGCGCTAGGGAGGGGGCGAGTCACCGGGGAGCTGTTTTTT
CASSEALGRGRVTGELFF
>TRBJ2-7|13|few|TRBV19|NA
TGTGCCACCATATCCGATATTACCTACGAGCAGTACTTC
CATISDITYEQYF
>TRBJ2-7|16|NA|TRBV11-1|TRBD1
TGTGCCAGCACCAATTGGGCCTCGGACAGGGTAGGCGAGCAGTACTTC
CASTNWASDRVGEQYF
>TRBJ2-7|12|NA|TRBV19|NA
TGTGCCAGTAGTAATCGAGTAGGACAGTCTTACTTC
CASSNRVGQSYF
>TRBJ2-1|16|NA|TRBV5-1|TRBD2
TGCGCCAGCAACCCTGGCCGTCCTAGCGGGGTGGATGAGCAGTTCTTC
CASNPGRPSGVDEQFF
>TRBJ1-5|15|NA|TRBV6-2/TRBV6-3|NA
TGTGCCAGCAGTTATCTGGGATATAGCAATCAGCCCCAGCATTTT
CASSYLGYSNQPQHF
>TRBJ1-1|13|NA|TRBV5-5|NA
TGTGCCAGCAGGAAAGGACCTTTCACTGAAGCTTTCTTT
CASRKGPFTEAFF
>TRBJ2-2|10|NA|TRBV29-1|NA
TGCAGCGTTGAGGAAGGGGAGCTGTTTTTT
CSVEEGELFF
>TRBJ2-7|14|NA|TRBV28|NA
TGTGCCAGCAGTCCCCAAGACAGATCCTACGAGCAGTACTTC
CASSPQDRSYEQYF
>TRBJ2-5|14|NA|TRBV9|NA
TGTGCCAGCAGCGTAGCTTTAGGGACAGAGACCCAGTACTTC
CASSVALGTETQYF
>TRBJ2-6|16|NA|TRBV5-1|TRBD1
TGCGCCAGCAGCTCCACTACAGGGGCTGGGGCCAACGTCCTGACTTTC
CASSSTTGAGANVLTF
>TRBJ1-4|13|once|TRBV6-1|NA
TGTGCCAGCAGTGAAGACAGGGTGGAAAAACTGTTTTTT
CASSEDRVEKLFF
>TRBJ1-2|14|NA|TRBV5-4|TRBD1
TGTGCCAGCAGCCAGACAGGGACGAGCTATGGCTACACCTTC
CASSQTGTSYGYTF
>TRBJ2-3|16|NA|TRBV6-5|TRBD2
TGTGCCAGCAGTTACGGGCCGGGACTAGCGACAGATACGCAGTATTTT
CASSYGPGLATDTQYF
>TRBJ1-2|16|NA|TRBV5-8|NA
TGTGCCAGCAGCTTGGTGTTGGGCAGGGGTAACTATGGCTACACCTTC
CASSLVLGRGNYGYTF
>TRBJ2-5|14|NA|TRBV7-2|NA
TGTGCCAGCAGCTTAGCACTACTCGAAGAGACCCAGTACTTC
CASSLALLEETQYF
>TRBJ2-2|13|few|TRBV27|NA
TGTGCCAGCAGTTTCGAAAGGACCGGGGAGCTGTTTTTT
CASSFERTGELFF
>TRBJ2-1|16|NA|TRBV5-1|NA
TGCGCCAGCAGCTTGGATGGGGGGACAACGGGAAATGAGCAGTTCTTC
CASSLDGGTTGNEQFF
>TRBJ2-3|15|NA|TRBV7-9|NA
TGTGCCAGCAGTCTTCAGGGGGGAAGCACAGATACGCAGTATTTT
CASSLQGGSTDTQYF
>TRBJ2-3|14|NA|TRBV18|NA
TGTGCCAGCTCACCACGGTCAGACACAGATACGCAGTATTTT
CASSPRSDTDTQYF
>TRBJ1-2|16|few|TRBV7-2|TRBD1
TGTGCCAGCAGCCTAGGGGGGACAGGGGGCGAACTTGGCTACACCTTC
CASSLGGTGGELGYTF
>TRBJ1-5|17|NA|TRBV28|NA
TGTGCCAGCAGTTCTATTAGGATTGCGTTTTCGAATCAGCCCCAGCATTTT
CASSSIRIAFSNQPQHF
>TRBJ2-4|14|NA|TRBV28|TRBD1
TGTGCCAGCAGTCCAAGCCAGGGGGCCGACATTCAGTACTTC
CASSPSQGADIQYF
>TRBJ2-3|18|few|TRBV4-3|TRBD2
TGCGCCAGCAGCCAATTGGTAGGGCGGGGGGGCCTGACAGATACGCAGTATTTT
CASSQLVGRGGLTDTQYF
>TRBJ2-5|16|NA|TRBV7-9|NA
TGTGCCAGCAGCACTTACGGGCCAGAATACCAAGAGACCCAGTACTTC
CASSTYGPEYQETQYF
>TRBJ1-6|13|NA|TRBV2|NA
TGTGCCAGCAGTGAGGAAAATAATTCACCCCTCCACTTT
CASSEENNSPLHF
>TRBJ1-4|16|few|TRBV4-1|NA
TGCGCCAGCAGCCCTAGGGGGGACTTTGTTAACGAAAAACTGTTTTTT
CASSPRGDFVNEKLFF
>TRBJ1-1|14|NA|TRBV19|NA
TGTGCCAGTAGCCAACAGGTTCGGGACACTGAAGCTTTCTTT
CASSQQVRDTEAFF
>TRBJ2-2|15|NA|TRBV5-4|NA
TGTGCCAGCAGCTTGGGTTTTGTGGGAGCCGGGGAGCTGTTTTTT
CASSLGFVGAGELFF
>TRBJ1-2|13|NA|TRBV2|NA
TGTGCCAGCAGCGTATCAAATAACTATGGCTACACCTTC
CASSVSNNYGYTF
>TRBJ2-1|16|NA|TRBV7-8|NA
TGTGCCAGCAGCATCGGGACGGGGAGCTCCTACAATGAGCAGTTCTTC
CASSIGTGSSYNEQFF
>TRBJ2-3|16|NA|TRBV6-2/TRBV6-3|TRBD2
TGTGCCAGCAGTTACGGCCTAGCGGGGGTAGCAGATACGCAGTATTTT
CASSYGLAGVADTQYF
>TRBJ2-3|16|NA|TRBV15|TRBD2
TGTGCCACCAGCAGAGAGCAGCGGGGACTCACAGATACGCAGTATTTT
CATSREQRGLTDTQYF
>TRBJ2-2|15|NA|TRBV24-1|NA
TGTGCCACCAGTGATTTGCCCAGTGGGGACGGCGGGCTGTTTTTT
CATSDLPSGDGGLFF
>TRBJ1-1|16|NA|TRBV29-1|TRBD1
TGCAGCGCCCTAAGCGGGACAGTCCCTTTGAACACTGAAGCTTTCTTT
CSALSGTVPLNTEAFF
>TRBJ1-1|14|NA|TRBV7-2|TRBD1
TGTGCCAGCAGCTTTGATCGTCCGGACAGGGCTACTTTCTTT
CASSFDRPDRATFF
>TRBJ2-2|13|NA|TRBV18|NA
TGTGCCAGCTCACCGAGACCGGCCGGGGAGCTGTTTTTT
CASSPRPAGELFF
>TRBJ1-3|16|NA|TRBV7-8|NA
TGTGCCAGCAGCTTAGGATCAACAGGGACTGGAAACACCATATATTTT
CASSLGSTGTGNTIYF
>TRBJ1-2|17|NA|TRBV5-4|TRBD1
TGTGCCAGCAGCCATAGGACAGGGGGCGCGGTTAACTATGGCTACACCTTC
CASSHRTGGAVNYGYTF
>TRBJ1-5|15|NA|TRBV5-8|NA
TGTGCCAGCAGCTCCGGGGATTATAGCAATCAGCCCCAGCATTTT
CASSSGDYSNQPQHF
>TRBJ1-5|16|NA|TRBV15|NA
TGTGCCACCAGCAGAGTCCGAAGCTGGGGGGGCAGGCCCCAGCATTTT
CATSRVRSWGGRPQHF
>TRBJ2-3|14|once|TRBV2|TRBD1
TGTGCCAGCAGTAGACAGGGGAACACAGATACGCAGTATTTT
CASSRQGNTDTQYF
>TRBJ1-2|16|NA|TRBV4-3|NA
TGCGCCAGCAGCAACAGAGGGGAGGACCGGGGCTATGGCTACACCTTC
CASSNRGEDRGYGYTF
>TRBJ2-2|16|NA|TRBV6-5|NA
TGTGCCAGCAGTTCCCCCGATCGGAGGGACGCCGGGGAGCTGTTTTTT
CASSSPDRRDAGELFF
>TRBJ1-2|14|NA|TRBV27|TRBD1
TGTGCCAGCAGCCGAGGACAGGGGGCATATGGCTACACCTTC
CASSRGQGAYGYTF
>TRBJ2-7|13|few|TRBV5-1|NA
TGCGCCAGCAGCTTGAATCTTCTTGGCGAGCAGTACTTC
CASSLNLLGEQYF
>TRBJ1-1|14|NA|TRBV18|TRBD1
TGTGCCAGCTCACTTAGGACAGGGCGAACTGAAGCTTTCTTT
CASSLRTGRTEAFF
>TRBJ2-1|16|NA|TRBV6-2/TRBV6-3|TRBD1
TGTGCCAGCAGTTATGTTGAGGGGGCGCTCTACAATGAGCAGTTCTTC
CASSYVEGALYNEQFF
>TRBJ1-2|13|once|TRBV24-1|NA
TGTGCCACCAGCAGACCAGGGTGGTATGGCTACACCTTC
CATSRPGWYGYTF
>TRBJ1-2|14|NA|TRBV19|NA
TGTGCCAGTAGTATATCAGGATTTAACTATGGCTACACCTTC
CASSISGFNYGYTF
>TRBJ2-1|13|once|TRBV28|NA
TGTGCTATCGCGGGACAGAGCTACAATGAGCAGTTCTTC
CAIAGQSYNEQFF
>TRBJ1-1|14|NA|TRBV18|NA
TGTGCCAGCTCACCTCAATCAGGGAACACTGAAGCTTTCTTT
CASSPQSGNTEAFF
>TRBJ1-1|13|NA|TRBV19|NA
TGTGCCAGCGCGTTTCAGAGGGACACTGAAGCTTTCTTT
CASAFQRDTEAFF
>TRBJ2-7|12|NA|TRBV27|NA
TGTGCCAGCAGGGGGCGCTCGGGCGAGCAGTACTTC
CASRGRSGEQYF
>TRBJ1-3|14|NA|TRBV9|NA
TGTGCCAGCAGCGTTCTCGGTTCCGGAAACACCATATATTTT
CASSVLGSGNTIYF